This TCR beta chain was sequenced for a study of blood T cell repertoires in COVID-19. Study-wide background: Both acute and convalescent COVID-19 samples were obtained from the United States, Italy and Spain. From T cells, B-cell-depleted T cells, or PBMCs came the material, which was cDNA or gDNA.

Original handling: Nucleated cell number was recorded as an estimate derived from reference gene primer amplification. Clones were sequenced by immunoSEQ multiplex PCR, and TCRdb holds only the in-frame ones, with some missing. That table is the source of V, J and clone size, and D and trimming were worked out from the DNA. The repertoire consists of more than 300,000 clones, with 89% occurring once and the leading ten covering under 7.5%. V was trimmed by 1 base and J by 5 bases, leaving 6 bases between them. Germline V gene data show CDR1 as MNHEY and CDR2 as SMNVEV (reference sequence). This CDR3 is built from 13 residues.

The source is a man aged 18 to 35 who had recovered from COVID-19. The source material was peripheral blood. The rearrangement joins TRBV27 to TRBJ2-1; no clear D. The CDR3 DNA sequence: TGTGCCAGCAGTTTATACAGAGACAATGAGCAGTTCTTC. As protein: CASSLYRDNEQFF.